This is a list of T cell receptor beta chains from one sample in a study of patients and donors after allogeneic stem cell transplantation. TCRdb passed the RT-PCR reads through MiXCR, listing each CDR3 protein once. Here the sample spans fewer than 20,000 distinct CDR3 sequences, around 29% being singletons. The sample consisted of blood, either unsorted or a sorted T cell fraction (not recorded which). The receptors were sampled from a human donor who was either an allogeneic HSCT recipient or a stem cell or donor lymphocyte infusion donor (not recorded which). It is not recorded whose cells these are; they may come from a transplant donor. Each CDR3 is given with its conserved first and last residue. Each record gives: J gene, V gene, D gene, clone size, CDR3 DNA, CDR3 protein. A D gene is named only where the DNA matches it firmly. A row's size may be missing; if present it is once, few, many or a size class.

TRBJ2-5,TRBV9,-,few,TGTGCCAGCAGCGTACAGGGAATGGAGACCCAGTACTTC,CASSVQGMETQYF
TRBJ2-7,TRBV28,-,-,TGTGCCAGCAGTCCACACCCCCACAGGGCCTACGAGCAGTACTTC,CASSPHPHRAYEQYF
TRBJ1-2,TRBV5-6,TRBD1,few,TGTGCCAGCAGCACCCCGACAGGGGGCATAAGTGGCTACACCTTC,CASSTPTGGISGYTF
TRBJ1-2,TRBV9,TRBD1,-,TGTGCCAGCAGCGTAGACCCCTACCCAGGGGGCTATGGCTACACCTTC,CASSVDPYPGGYGYTF
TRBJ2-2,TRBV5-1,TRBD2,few,TGCGCCAGCAGCTACGGGACTAGAGGCACCGGGGAGCTGTTTTTT,CASSYGTRGTGELFF
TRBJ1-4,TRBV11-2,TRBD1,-,TGTGCCAGCAGCTCTCGCCCCGGGACAGGGGGTGAAAAACTGTTTTTT,CASSSRPGTGGEKLFF
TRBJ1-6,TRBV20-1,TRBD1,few,TGCAGTGCTTTCTTGGACAGGGCCAATAATTCACCCCTCCACTTT,CSAFLDRANNSPLHF
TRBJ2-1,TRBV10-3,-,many,TGTGCCATCAGAACCGCCGGGGCCGGCTCCTACAATGAGCAGTTCTTC,CAIRTAGAGSYNEQFF
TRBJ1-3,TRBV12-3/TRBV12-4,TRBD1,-,TGTGCCAGCAGCCCTACCAGGGGGCTTGCTGGAAACACCATATATTTT,CASSPTRGLAGNTIYF
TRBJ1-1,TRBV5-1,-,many,TGCGCCAGCAGCTTGGTCGGGGGTGGTGAAGCTTTCTTT,CASSLVGGGEAFF
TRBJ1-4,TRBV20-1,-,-,TGCAGTGCTCGAGGATCTCCTGAAAAACTGTTTTTT,CSARGSPEKLFF
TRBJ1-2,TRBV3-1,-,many,TGTGCCAGCAGCCAAGTCGTACTTGGGGGCTACACCTTC,CASSQVVLGGYTF
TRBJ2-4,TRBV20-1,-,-,TGCAGTGCTAGAAAACAGGGCCCTCAGTACTTC,CSARKQGPQYF
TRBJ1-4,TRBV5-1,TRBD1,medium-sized,TGCGCCAGCAGCCACAGACAGGGGTCTGCAACTAATGAAAAACTGTTTTTT,CASSHRQGSATNEKLFF
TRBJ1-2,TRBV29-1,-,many,TGCAGCGGCACAGTGATAAACTATGGCTACACCTTC,CSGTVINYGYTF
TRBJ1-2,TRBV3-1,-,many,TGTGCCAGCAGCCTGAGGGCTAATGGCTACACCTTC,CASSLRANGYTF
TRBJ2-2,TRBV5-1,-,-,TGCGCCAGCAGCTTGGTCGGGTCGAACACCGGGGAGCTGTTTTTT,CASSLVGSNTGELFF
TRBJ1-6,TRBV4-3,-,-,TGCGCCAGCAGCCAAGATCGTGCTTACGGGTATAATTCACCCCTCCACTTT,CASSQDRAYGYNSPLHF
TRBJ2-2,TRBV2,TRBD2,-,TGTGCCAGCGTGCAGGGACTAGAACTAACCGGGGAGCTGTTTTTT,CASVQGLELTGELFF
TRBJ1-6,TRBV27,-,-,TGTGCCAGCAAATCCCGCTTGGGCTCACCCCTCCACTTT,CASKSRLGSPLHF
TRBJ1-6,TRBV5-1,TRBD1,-,TGCGCCAGCAGCTTGGGTGGGACAGGGGTCAATAATTCACCCCTCCACTTT,CASSLGGTGVNNSPLHF
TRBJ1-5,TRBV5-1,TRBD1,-,TGCGCCAGCAGCATCTCGGACAGGACTAATCAGCCCCAGCATTTT,CASSISDRTNQPQHF
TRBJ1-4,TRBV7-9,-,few,TGTGCCAGCAGCCGAAACACTGCAACTAATGAAAAACTGTTTTTT,CASSRNTATNEKLFF
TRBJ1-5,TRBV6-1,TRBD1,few,TGTGCCAGCAGCCTTGGACAGGGGCGGAACCAGCCCCAGCATTTT,CASSLGQGRNQPQHF
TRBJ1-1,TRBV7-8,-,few,TGTGCCAGCAGCCTCCACAACACTGAAGCTTTCTTT,CASSLHNTEAFF
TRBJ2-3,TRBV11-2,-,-,TGTGCCAGCAGCTTAGGTGCGGTGGGCACAGATACGCAGTATTTT,CASSLGAVGTDTQYF
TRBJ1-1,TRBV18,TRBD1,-,TGTGCCAGCTCACTGGGGTTCAGGGGGCGCATGAACACTGAAGCTTTCTTT,CASSLGFRGRMNTEAFF